Below, 20 T cell receptor beta chains from the same sample are listed, as sequenced in a study of graft-versus-host responses after intestinal transplantation. What these receptors recognize is not known. Clones were read by immunoSEQ multiplex PCR, and TCRdb kept only the in-frame ones, dropping some. Of some 80,000 clones listed, roughly 90% are singletons. Sample: unstimulated CD8+ T cells sorted from spleen or lymph node cells, taken before transplant. The receptors were sampled from a human donor who was the organ donor for an intestinal transplant.

The V gene is TRBV19, the J gene TRBJ1-5; TRBD1 is a possible D gene (5 bases). The germline gives CDR1 LNHDA, CDR2 SQIVND (reference sequence). V lost 3 bases and J 4 bases, leaving 19 bases between the germline ends. The CDR3 totals 17 residues. CDR3 in DNA: TGTGCCAGTAGTATTTCCGGGGCCCAGGGTAGTAATCAGCCCCAGCATTTT. Encoded protein: CASSISGAQGSNQPQHF.

The V and J genes are TRBV6-1 and TRBJ2-1, with D possibly TRBD2 on 5 matching bases. The CDR3 runs to 13 residues. Trimming took 2 bases from V and 6 from J, leaving 8 bases between them. From germline, CDR1 is MNHNS and CDR2 SASEGT. The CDR3 loop reads CASSESGGNEQFF. The CDR3, as DNA: TGTGCCAGCAGTGAAAGTGGAGGCAATGAGCAGTTCTTC.

The V call is TRBV27, the J call TRBJ2-2; D is perhaps TRBD2 (5 bases). This CDR3 is 12 amino acids long. Trimming shortened V by 5 bases and J by 9 bases, and 10 bases separated the two germline ends. Germline V CDR1 and CDR2: MNHEY, SMNVEV (reference sequence). The CDR3 loop is CASSTRGRELFF. CDR3 nucleotides: TGTGCCAGCAGTACCCGAGGGAGGGAGCTGTTTTTT.

This chain connects TRBV5-6 to TRBJ2-6; 7 nucleotides agree with TRBD2. CDR1 is SGHDT, CDR2 YYEEEE, per germline. V dropped 7 bases and J dropped 0; count of bases not matched to a gene: 13. The CDR3 contains 18 residues. In DNA, the CDR3 is TGTGCCAGCCAGGTTGGCGGGGGATTTCGCTCTGGGGCCAACGTCCTGACTTTC. Its translation is CASQVGGGFRSGANVLTF.

The chain links TRBV19 to TRBJ2-7; TRBD1 matches 7 bases. The CDR3 extends over 13 amino acids. The junction had 6 bases not matched to a gene; V was cut back by 7 bases and J by 3 bases. Germline assignment: CDR1 LNHDA and CDR2 SQIVND (reference sequence). The CDR3 loop is CASKKGGSYEQYF. The CDR3 region has the DNA TGTGCCAGTAAAAAAGGGGGCAGCTACGAGCAGTACTTC.

V is TRBV4-1 and J is TRBJ1-1; D is undetermined. Germline V CDR1 and CDR2: MGHRA, YSYEKL. The CDR3 sequence is 15 residues long. Trimming removed 0 bases at V and 4 bases at J, with 12 bases between. As DNA, the CDR3 is TGCGCCAGCAGCCAAGAGGCCGCCGGGAGCACTGAAGCTTTCTTT. Translated: CASSQEAAGSTEAFF.

This rearrangement joins TRBV6-5 to TRBJ1-2; D is undetermined. This CDR3 spans 14 amino acids. Per germline, CDR1 MNHEY and CDR2 SVGAGI. Trimming cost V 5 bases and J 2 bases, with 12 bases left between them. The CDR3 sequence is CASSPGGENYGYTF. In DNA, the CDR3 is TGTGCCAGCAGTCCGGGTGGAGAGAACTATGGCTACACCTTC.

J is TRBJ2-5 and V is TRBV11-3; no firm D call. V gave up 5 bases and J gave up 5 bases, with 6 bases separating them. This CDR3 comprises 11 residues. CDR1 SGHNT and CDR2 YENEEA come from the germline V gene. The CDR3 sequence is CASSGQETQYF. The CDR3 DNA reads TGTGCCAGCAGCGGGCAGGAGACCCAGTACTTC.

This chain links TRBV27 with TRBJ2-1, with 7 bases that match TRBD1. Germline V gene data show CDR1 as MNHEY and CDR2 as SMNVEV (reference sequence). The CDR3 is made up of 15 amino acids. V trimming: 1 base; J trimming: 4 bases; junction bases outside the gene matches: 4. The CDR3 loop reads CASSLWTGSYNEQFF. CDR3 DNA: TGTGCCAGCAGTTTATGGACAGGTTCGTACAATGAGCAGTTCTTC.

The rearrangement joins TRBV5-6 to TRBJ2-7; no reliable D call. The germline V gene has CDR1 SGHDT and CDR2 YYEEEE. CDR3 length: 14 amino acids. Trimming took off 2 bases at V and 4 bases at J, with 13 bases between the two ends. As DNA, the CDR3 is TGTGCCAGCAGCTTCACGACTCAACGATACGAGCAGTACTTC. Translation: CASSFTTQRYEQYF.

The chain joins TRBV10-3 to TRBJ2-7, with a tentative D call TRBD1 (5 bases). Trimming left V 10 bases short and J 0 bases short, with 16 bases between. This CDR3 is 14 amino acids long. Germline V gene lookup returns CDR1 ENHRY and CDR2 SYGVKD. CDR3 amino acids: CATATGAPSYEQYF. CDR3 nucleotide sequence: TGTGCCACCGCAACTGGGGCCCCCTCCTACGAGCAGTACTTC.

The genes are TRBV30 and TRBJ2-1; TRBD2 matches at 10 bases. The CDR3 spans 16 residues. The V and J ends lost 0 bases and 2 bases, in that order; junction bases with no gene match: 4. Germline CDR1 and CDR2: GTSNPN and SVGIG (reference sequence). This CDR3 reads CAWSVRLAGAYNEQFF. CDR3 DNA: TGTGCCTGGAGTGTACGCCTAGCGGGAGCCTACAATGAGCAGTTCTTC.

V and J are TRBV6-5 and TRBJ2-3; no clear D gene. The germline V gene has CDR1 MNHEY and CDR2 SVGAGI. The CDR3 consists of 10 residues. The V end was cut by 7 bases, the J end by 2 bases, with 1 base between. In nucleotides, the CDR3 is TGTGCCAGCACCACAGATACGCAGTATTTT. Its translation is CASTTDTQYF.

The chain couples TRBV1 to TRBJ2-3; TRBD2 is the table's D call, not checked against the DNA. TRBV1 is a pseudogene segment. CDR3 length equals 17 residues. The CDR3 bases are TGCACCAGGTTCCTCTTTCCAGCGGGAGGGAGGGCAGATACGCAGTATTTT. Encoded protein: CTRFLFPAGGRADTQYF.

The chain is built from TRBV18 and TRBJ2-7; TRBD1 might be the D (6 bases). V was pared by 3 bases and J by 3 bases, with 12 bases between. Germline CDR1 KGHSH, CDR2 LQKENI. This CDR3 is 14 amino acids long. The CDR3 DNA follows: TGTGCCAGCTCACCGGGACACTCCTACTACGAGCAGTACTTC. Translated: CASSPGHSYYEQYF. Supplemented by reference TRBV18 and TRBJ2-7, the full variable domain reads NAGVMQNPRHLVRRRGQEARLRCSPMKGHSHVYWYRQLPEEGLKFMVYLQKENIIDESGMPKERFSAEFPKEGPSILRIQQVVRGDSAAYFCASSPGHSYYEQYFGPGTRLTVT.

This chain links TRBV5-5 with TRBJ2-2; 7 bases are a match to TRBD1. CDR1 SGHKS and CDR2 YYEKEE come from the germline V gene (reference sequence). The CDR3 has 15 residues. J gave up 4 bases and V 1 base, and 4 bases lay outside the gene matches. The CDR3 region is CASSLFPGGTGELFF. The CDR3 DNA reads TGTGCCAGCAGCTTGTTTCCAGGGGGCACCGGGGAGCTGTTTTTT.

The J gene is TRBJ2-1, the V gene TRBV2; 10 bases match TRBD2. With 7 bases clipped from V and 9 bases from J, the junction kept 6 bases outside the gene matches. From germline, CDR1 is SNHLY and CDR2 FYNNEI. The CDR3 spans 13 residues. CDR3 in DNA: TGTGCCAGCAATCTAGCGGGAGAGAGTGAGCAGTTCTTC. It encodes CASNLAGESEQFF.

The CDR3 sequence is CASSPLTSGSGARSYNEQFF. CDR3 bases: TGTGCCAGCAGTCCCTTGACTAGCGGGAGTGGGGCGAGGTCCTACAATGAGCAGTTCTTC. The chain recombines TRBV27 with TRBJ2-1, with TRBD2 matching 12 bases. V lost 5 bases and J lost 1; bases outside the gene matches: 15. CDR1 and CDR2 from the germline V gene are MNHEY and SMNVEV (reference sequence). The CDR3 is 20 amino acids.

This clone appeared once. This chain links TRBV6-4 with TRBJ2-3; possible D gene TRBD2, 5 bases. Germline V gene sequence: CDR1 MRHNA, CDR2 SNTAGT. V lost 2 bases to trimming and J lost 14 bases, with 17 bases between them. CDR3 length equals 13 residues. This chain's CDR3 is CASSDPLAGLMYF. In DNA, the CDR3 is TGTGCCAGCAGTGACCCTCTTGCGGGTTTGATGTATTTT.

This clone was recorded only once. The chain has TRBV28 and TRBJ1-6; D is possibly TRBD1 (5 bases). The CDR3 sequence is 16 residues long. Germline-derived CDR1 and CDR2 are MDHEN and SYDVKM. The V end lost 6 bases, the J end lost 2 bases, and 14 bases lay between the germline ends. The CDR3 protein is CASRSSPGPYNSPLHF. In nucleotides, the CDR3 is TGTGCCAGCAGGTCCTCCCCGGGACCCTATAATTCACCCCTCCACTTT.